This T cell receptor (beta chain) was sequenced during a study of control samples from healthy donors and cancer patients. TCRdb's table, derived via immunoSEQ multiplex PCR, lists solely in-frame clones and lacks some. Of about 84,000 clones listed, 75% to 95% are singletons. Material: blood. This receptor was obtained from a man aged 30 to 45 in good health.

For the CDR3, the DNA is TGTGCCAGCAGCCCCCGGACAGGGACCGGGGAGCTGTTTTTT. Translated, it gives CASSPRTGTGELFF. This rearrangement joins TRBV7-2 to TRBJ2-2; 8 positions agree with TRBD1. Germline CDR1 and CDR2: SGHTA and FQGNSA. After removal of 5 bases from V and 5 bases from J, the junction contained 4 bases not matched to a gene. The CDR3 is 14 amino acids.